This entry lists 25 T cell receptor beta chains sequenced from one sample in a study of patients and donors after allogeneic stem cell transplantation. TCRdb re-analysed the RT-PCR reads in MiXCR, keeping a single row per CDR3 protein. The sample includes about a million distinct CDR3 sequences, approximately 19% of them seen just once. Sequenced: blood, either unsorted or a sorted T cell fraction (not recorded which). The receptors originated from a human donor who was either an allogeneic HSCT recipient or a stem cell or donor lymphocyte infusion donor (not recorded which). It is not recorded whose cells these are; they may come from a transplant donor.

This clonotype was found a few times. The chain employs TRBV29-1 and TRBJ1-1; the D is unclear. Germline V gene lookup returns CDR1 SQVTM and CDR2 ANQGSEA. V dropped 4 bases and J dropped 11 bases, with 11 bases sitting between them. This CDR3 region has 10 residues. The CDR3 here is CSVVDGRAFF. The CDR3, as DNA: TGCAGCGTTGTGGACGGCCGGGCTTTCTTT.

This clonotype was found many times. The chain carries TRBV12-3 or TRBV12-4 and TRBJ2-1; a weak D match, TRBD2 (5 bases). The V gene lost 6 bases and the J gene lost 1 base, with 10 bases spanning the gap. There are 14 residues in the CDR3. This CDR3 is CASRLTSSYNEQFF. The CDR3 bases are TGTGCCAGCAGGCTCACTAGTTCCTACAATGAGCAGTTCTTC.

The CDR3 sequence is CSAGQRGQGVKNIQYF. As DNA, the CDR3 is TGCAGTGCTGGCCAGAGAGGTCAGGGGGTGAAAAACATTCAGTACTTC. The chain uses TRBV20-1 and TRBJ2-4, with 7 nucleotides matching TRBD1. V trimming: 5 bases; J trimming: 4 bases; junction bases outside the gene matches: 14. This CDR3 region has 16 residues. Germline V gene sequence: CDR1 DFQATT, CDR2 SNEGSKA (reference sequence).

This clonotype was picked up a small number of times. V and J are TRBV27 and TRBJ2-5, with D uncertain. Germline-derived CDR1 and CDR2 are MNHEY and SMNVEV (reference sequence). The CDR3 loop spans 13 amino acids. With 6 bases removed from V and 5 bases from J, the gap between germline ends came to 13 bases. In DNA form, the CDR3 reads TGTGCCAGCAGAACATCGCCCCTGGAGACCCAGTACTTC. Amino acid sequence: CASRTSPLETQYF.

This clonotype was seen only a few times. The V and J genes are TRBV4-2 and TRBJ1-3; D is possibly TRBD1 (5 bases). This CDR3 has 16 amino acids. V lost 6 bases, J lost 2 bases, and 17 bases lay in between. Germline-derived CDR1 and CDR2 are LGHNA and YNFKEQ. The CDR3 spells CASSRRDRGAGNTIYF. CDR3 in DNA: TGTGCCAGCAGTCGACGGGATCGGGGGGCTGGAAACACCATATATTTT.

This clonotype was found many times. The rearrangement uses TRBV3-1 and TRBJ2-3; D not certain. Germline CDR1 and CDR2: LGHDT and YNNKEL (reference sequence). This CDR3 spans 12 amino acids. The V end lost 0 bases, the J end lost 7 bases, and 5 bases lay between the germline ends. CDR3 nucleotides: TGTGCCAGCAGCCAAGAAAGGTATACGCAGTATTTT. Translating gives CASSQERYTQYF.

The chain has TRBV12-3 or TRBV12-4 and TRBJ2-3; 14 bases match TRBD2. V trimming: 6 bases; J trimming: 3 bases; junction bases outside the gene matches: 8. The CDR3 consists of 17 residues. The CDR3 DNA is TGTGCCAGCAGAATTTCCGGGACTAGCGGGAGAACAGATACGCAGTATTTT. Translating it yields CASRISGTSGRTDTQYF.

The chain is built from TRBV7-6 and TRBJ2-5, with D uncertain. With 2 bases removed from V and 5 bases from J, the gap between germline ends came to 12 bases. The CDR3 is made up of 14 amino acids. Germline V gene data show CDR1 as SGHVS and CDR2 as FNYEAQ. This chain's CDR3 is CASSLTGSSETQYF. The CDR3 region has the DNA TGTGCCAGCAGCTTAACGGGTAGCAGCGAGACCCAGTACTTC. The whole variable domain, filled in from reference TRBV7-6 and TRBJ2-5, reads GAGVSQSPRYKVTKRGQDVALRCDPISGHVSLYWYRQALGQGPEFLTYFNYEAQQDKSGLPNDRFSAERPEGSISTLTIQRTEQRDSAMYRCASSLTGSSETQYFGPGTRLLVL.

This clonotype turned up a few times. The chain joins TRBV20-1 to TRBJ1-2; a possible D gene is TRBD1 (5 bases). CDR1 DFQATT and CDR2 SNEGSKA come from the germline V gene (reference sequence). The CDR3 is made up of 12 amino acids. The germline V and J ends were trimmed by 7 bases and 3 bases, with 12 bases remaining between them. CDR3 residues: CSGQNRDYGYTF. In DNA form, the CDR3 reads TGCAGTGGACAGAACCGGGACTATGGCTACACCTTC.

Only a few counts were recorded for this clonotype. The genes are TRBV4-2 and TRBJ1-4, with TRBD1 identical over 8 bases. This CDR3 has 14 amino acids. The J segment lost 7 bases and the V segment lost 6 bases, leaving 7 bases of the junction unmatched. Germline CDR1 and CDR2: LGHNA and YNFKEQ. This chain's CDR3 is CASSNQGASEKLFF. CDR3 coding DNA: TGTGCCAGCAGTAACCAGGGGGCTAGTGAAAAACTGTTTTTT.

This clonotype occurred a few times. The chain has TRBV7-9 and TRBJ2-5; TRBD2 is a possible D gene (5 bases). Germline CDR1 is SEHNR and CDR2 is FQNEAQ (reference sequence). Trimming removed 5 bases at V and 3 bases at J, with 10 bases between. CDR3 length: 13 residues. CDR3 loop: CASSLPGKETQYF. The CDR3 coding sequence is TGTGCCAGCAGCCTGCCGGGAAAAGAGACCCAGTACTTC.

The chain has TRBV24-1 and TRBJ2-1, with unresolved D. The germline CDR1 and CDR2 sequences are KGHDR and SFDVKD. Trimming removed 1 base from V and 4 bases from J, with 4 bases in between. The CDR3 sequence is 13 residues long. The CDR3 region is CATSDFMYNEQFF. For the CDR3, the DNA is TGTGCCACCAGTGATTTCATGTACAATGAGCAGTTCTTC.

V gene TRBV7-2 combines with J gene TRBJ2-3, with 7 bases fitting TRBD2. Looked up from germline, CDR1 is SGHTA and CDR2 is FQGNSA. The CDR3 is made up of 15 amino acids. The junction had 8 bases not matched to a gene; V was cut back by 4 bases and J by 4 bases. The CDR3 DNA is TGTGCCAGCAGCTACAGCGGGGATCGGGCAGATACGCAGTATTTT. Residues: CASSYSGDRADTQYF.

This chain connects TRBV30 to TRBJ2-1; 10 bases agree with TRBD2. V trimming: 1 base; J trimming: 4 bases; junction bases outside the gene matches: 1. The germline gives CDR1 GTSNPN, CDR2 SVGIG (reference sequence). The CDR3 runs to 14 residues. CDR3 nucleotides: TGTGCCTGGAGTGGGACTAGCGGATACAATGAGCAGTTCTTC. Translation: CAWSGTSGYNEQFF.

This clonotype was observed a handful of times. The chain is built from TRBV12-3 or TRBV12-4 and TRBJ1-5, with no clear D. CDR3 size: 15 residues. Trimming took off 3 bases at V and 2 bases at J, with 11 bases between the two ends. In DNA form, the CDR3 reads TGTGCCAGCAGTTTGTCTATTTCACGCAATCAGCCCCAGCATTTT. Protein product: CASSLSISRNQPQHF.

This clonotype has a count of ten or more. The rearrangement links TRBV29-1 to TRBJ2-7; TRBD1 agrees at 10 bases. V dropped 6 bases and J dropped 1; count of bases not matched to a gene: 6. This CDR3 is 14 amino acids long. CDR1 is SQVTM and CDR2 is ANQGSEA in the germline V gene. In nucleotides, the CDR3 is TGCAGCGTCCAAGCGGGACAGGGGTCCTACGAGCAGTACTTC. The encoded protein is CSVQAGQGSYEQYF.

V usage is TRBV4-2 and J usage is TRBJ2-1; D call uncertain. V gave up 0 bases and J gave up 7 bases, with 16 bases separating them. CDR1 and CDR2 from the germline V gene are LGHNA and YNFKEQ. The CDR3 consists of 16 residues. Here the CDR3 reads CASSQDSGGSINEQFF. The CDR3 DNA sequence: TGTGCCAGCAGCCAAGATTCCGGTGGAAGCATTAATGAGCAGTTCTTC.

CDR3 in DNA: TGCGCCAGCAGCTTGGACACCTCGGGCACTGAAGCTTTCTTT. Protein: CASSLDTSGTEAFF. The gene calls are TRBV5-1 and TRBJ1-1; no clear D gene. With 0 bases removed from V and 4 bases from J, the gap between germline ends came to 10 bases. This CDR3 has 14 amino acids. Germline CDR1 is SGHRS and CDR2 is YFSETQ.

The chain employs TRBV30 and TRBJ1-2, with D maybe TRBD1 (5 bases). The germline CDR1 and CDR2 sequences are GTSNPN and SVGIG (reference sequence). This CDR3 is 11 amino acids long. The V gene lost 2 bases and the J gene lost 10 bases, with 11 bases spanning the gap. The CDR3 here is CAWSLGGDYTF. The CDR3 region has the DNA TGTGCCTGGAGTCTCGGGGGGGACTACACCTTC.

This clonotype was counted only a few times. The chain employs TRBV20-1 and TRBJ1-6; the match to TRBD1 covers 11 bases. The CDR3 has 17 amino acids. Looked up from germline, CDR1 is DFQATT and CDR2 is SNEGSKA (reference sequence). V gave up 6 bases and J gave up 5 bases; unmatched junction bases: 12. For the CDR3, the DNA is TGCAGTGCCTCCCGTCGGGACAGGGGGTTGAATAATTCACCCCTCCACTTT. Protein: CSASRRDRGLNNSPLHF.

A few counts support this clonotype. This sequence joins TRBV24-1 and TRBJ1-1, with 7 bases aligning to TRBD1. CDR3 length: 13 amino acids. With 3 bases clipped from V and 10 bases from J, the junction kept 7 bases outside the gene matches. Per germline, CDR1 KGHDR and CDR2 SFDVKD. CDR3 residues: CATSDRTGRGAFF. CDR3 DNA sequence: TGTGCCACCAGTGATCGGACAGGTCGGGGAGCTTTCTTT.

This clonotype has at least ten counts. The chain combines TRBV20-1 with TRBJ1-5; D ambiguous. This CDR3 contains 14 residues. In germline, CDR1 is DFQATT, CDR2 SNEGSKA (reference sequence). V was clipped by 5 bases and J by 3 bases, with 14 bases between them. CDR3 residues: CSAPLSGANQPQHF. CDR3 nucleotides: TGCAGTGCTCCCTTATCGGGCGCCAATCAGCCCCAGCATTTT.

This clonotype appeared many times. The chain carries TRBV7-9 and TRBJ2-1, with TRBD2 identical over 9 bases. Per the germline V gene, CDR1 is SEHNR and CDR2 is FQNEAQ (reference sequence). The CDR3 totals 14 residues. The ends lost 6 bases at V and 6 bases at J; junction bases unmatched: 6. The CDR3 nucleotides are TGTGCCAGCAGTTCGGGACTAGCCGTCAATGAGCAGTTCTTC. Its protein product is CASSSGLAVNEQFF.

V and J are TRBV24-1 and TRBJ2-1; 8 bases are shared with TRBD1. The CDR3 length is 16 residues. From germline, CDR1 is KGHDR and CDR2 SFDVKD. The ends lost 2 bases at V and 4 bases at J; junction bases unmatched: 6. CDR3 residues: CATSDSTGAPYNEQFF. The CDR3 bases are TGTGCCACCAGTGATTCGACAGGGGCCCCTTACAATGAGCAGTTCTTC.

A few counts support this clonotype. The V and J genes are TRBV7-9 and TRBJ1-3; D is undetermined. Looked up from germline, CDR1 is SEHNR and CDR2 is FQNEAQ (reference sequence). This CDR3 comprises 14 residues. The V gene lost 5 bases and the J gene lost 8 bases, with 16 bases spanning the gap. The chain's CDR3 is CASSTPAGMDTIYF. As DNA, the CDR3 is TGTGCCAGCAGCACCCCGGCGGGGATGGACACCATATATTTT.